These 3 T cell receptor beta chains came from one sample sequenced in a study of CD8 T cells in ankylosing spondylitis (TCRdb year 2017). The library was obtained by 5' RACE. The sequencer was an Illumina HiSeq 2500. TCRdb reprocessed the public reads (quality trimming at Q25 with fastp, clone calling with MiXCR) and kept in-frame beta chains. CDR3 protein duplicates are merged, each entry listing the most common genes and DNA. Present in this sample are 340,000 or so distinct CDR3 sequences, roughly 14% of which were seen just once. The top ten hold roughly 0.99% of the sample. The sequenced sample was blood, either unsorted or a sorted T cell fraction (not recorded which). These receptors all come from a male donor with ankylosing spondylitis or in good health (not recorded which).

V is TRBV5-1 and J is TRBJ2-2, with 7 bases aligning to TRBD1. Losses at the gene ends were 4 bases for V and 6 bases for J; bases not matched to a gene: 6. Germline-derived CDR1 and CDR2 are SGHRS and YFSETQ. The CDR3 is 14 amino acids. As DNA, the CDR3 is TGCGCCAGCAGCGTCGGACAGGAGGCCGGGGAGCTGTTTTTT. As protein: CASSVGQEAGELFF.

The chain has TRBV12-3 or TRBV12-4 and TRBJ2-7; D not certain. The CDR3 runs 11 residues. V was shortened by 4 bases and J by 5 bases, with 6 bases between the two germline ends. The chain's CDR3 is CASSSPNEQYF. CDR3 in DNA: TGTGCCAGCAGTTCCCCTAACGAGCAGTACTTC.

The V call is TRBV29-1, the J call TRBJ1-1; D is perhaps TRBD1 (6 bases). Deletions cut 2 bases from V and 5 bases from J, with 6 bases between. The CDR3 is made up of 11 amino acids. Germline CDR1 is SQVTM and CDR2 is ANQGSEA. The CDR3 coding sequence is TGCAGCGTTGAAACAGGGACTGAAGCTTTCTTT. As protein: CSVETGTEAFF.